These 30 T cell receptor beta chains share one sample of origin, sequenced in a study of human versus mouse CDR3 diversity and MHC coevolution. Using immunoSEQ multiplex PCR, the repertoire was profiled, and TCRdb retains in-frame clones only, with some absent. The sample records some 82,000 clones, around 93% being singletons. Sequencing input: naive CD4+ T cells from blood. Indicated subset: CD45RO-negative CD62L-positive naive CD4 T cells. These receptor sequences come from a person aged 30 to 69 in good health.

This chain joins TRBV30 and TRBJ2-1, with TRBD2 matching 10 bases. This CDR3 spans 14 amino acids. With V trimmed by 3 bases and J by 8 bases, 7 bases remained unmatched. Germline lookup yields CDR1 GTSNPN and CDR2 SVGIG (reference sequence). CDR3 in DNA: TGTGCCTGGAGGTCTAGCGGGAGTCATGATGAGCAGTTCTTC. Translated: CAWRSSGSHDEQFF.

The chain employs TRBV25-1 and TRBJ2-3; D gene uncertain. The CDR3 covers 12 residues. With 0 bases removed from V and 5 bases from J, the gap between germline ends came to 3 bases. Germline lookup yields CDR1 MGHDK and CDR2 SYGVNS. In nucleotides, the CDR3 is TGTGCCAGCAGTGAATATCTAGATACGCAGTATTTT. It translates to CASSEYLDTQYF.

This clone appeared a few times. V usage is TRBV10-3 and J usage is TRBJ2-1; TRBD1 aligns across 8 bases. This CDR3 has 14 amino acids. Germline V CDR1 and CDR2: ENHRY, SYGVKD. After removal of 7 bases from V and 7 bases from J, the junction contained 9 bases not matched to a gene. The CDR3 nucleotides are TGTGCCATCATGGGGACAGGAATGATTAATGAGCAGTTCTTC. As protein: CAIMGTGMINEQFF.

The genes are TRBV7-3 and TRBJ1-2; 10 nucleotides match TRBD1. V shed 7 bases, J shed 8 bases, and the junction held 16 bases outside the gene matches. Germline CDR1 reads SGHTA; CDR2 reads FQGTGA. The CDR3 is 16 amino acids. CDR3 coding DNA: TGTGCCAGCACCCTAGTCTCTCCGACAGGGGGCAGCGGCTACACCTTC. Amino acid sequence: CASTLVSPTGGSGYTF.

The chain combines TRBV30 with TRBJ1-2; D unresolved. V was clipped by 5 bases and J by 1 base, with 14 bases between them. CDR1 is GTSNPN, CDR2 SVGIG, per germline (reference sequence). This CDR3 is 14 amino acids long. CDR3 sequence (DNA): TGTGCCTGGTCGCCGGGTGGAAATAACTATGGCTACACCTTC. This translates into CAWSPGGNNYGYTF.

The chain employs TRBV25-1 and TRBJ1-3, with TRBD1 matching 8 bases. The CDR3 spans 13 residues. With V trimmed by 6 bases and J by 2 bases, 0 bases remained unmatched. The germline gives CDR1 MGHDK, CDR2 SYGVNS. CDR3 sequence: CASRQGAGNTIYF. The CDR3 nucleotides read TGTGCCAGCAGACAGGGGGCTGGAAACACCATATATTTT.

This clone was seen a handful of times. The chain recombines TRBV19 with TRBJ1-4; TRBD1 matches at 10 bases. Germline loops: CDR1 LNHDA, CDR2 SQIVND (reference sequence). With 5 bases clipped from V and 7 bases from J, the junction kept 7 bases outside the gene matches. The CDR3 is 15 residues long. The CDR3 DNA is TGTGCCAGTAGTTCCACCGGGACAGGGGTTGAAAAACTGTTTTTT. Amino acid sequence: CASSSTGTGVEKLFF.

The chain has TRBV10-3 and TRBJ1-4; D call uncertain. V shed 10 bases and J shed 0 bases, with 12 bases lying between them. The germline gives CDR1 ENHRY, CDR2 SYGVKD. The CDR3 length is 14 residues. This CDR3 is CATHPGATNEKLFF. The CDR3 DNA follows: TGTGCCACCCACCCCGGTGCAACTAATGAAAAACTGTTTTTT.

This clone was seen once. The chain employs TRBV29-1 and TRBJ2-7; TRBD1 aligns across 8 bases. CDR1 is SQVTM and CDR2 is ANQGSEA in the germline V gene. V dropped 4 bases and J dropped 5; count of bases not matched to a gene: 4. The CDR3 sequence is 12 residues long. CDR3 residues: CSVVQGADEQYF. CDR3 DNA: TGCAGCGTTGTGCAGGGGGCTGACGAGCAGTACTTC.

This chain uses TRBV6-1 with TRBJ2-1, with D uncertain. The germline CDR1 and CDR2 sequences are MNHNS and SASEGT. V lost 6 bases and J 0 bases, leaving 12 bases between the germline ends. The CDR3 contains 15 residues. The CDR3 DNA follows: TGTGCCAGCAGCCAAACCCCGGTCTCCTACAATGAGCAGTTCTTC. This gives the protein CASSQTPVSYNEQFF.

The chain carries TRBV4-1 and TRBJ2-7; D is possibly TRBD1 (6 bases). This CDR3 has 14 amino acids. Germline loops: CDR1 MGHRA, CDR2 YSYEKL. V was clipped by 0 bases and J by 3 bases, with 9 bases between them. The CDR3 loop reads CASSQDIGGYEQYF. The CDR3 DNA reads TGCGCCAGCAGCCAAGATATAGGGGGCTACGAGCAGTACTTC.

CDR3 region: CATNGGYEQYF. The CDR3 DNA is TGTGCCACCAACGGCGGCTACGAGCAGTACTTC. The rearrangement joins TRBV6-5 to TRBJ2-5; D uncertain. The better agreement between TRBJ2-7 and the DNA end casts doubt on the J call. Germline CDR1 MNHEY, CDR2 SVGAGI. The CDR3 totals 11 residues.

This rearrangement joins TRBV30 to TRBJ1-2, with D unclear. CDR3 length equals 13 residues. Germline V gives CDR1 GTSNPN, CDR2 SVGIG (reference sequence). Trimming left V 7 bases short and J 5 bases short, with 17 bases between. The CDR3 spells CASSGNSGYGYTF. In nucleotides, the CDR3 is TGTGCCTCCTCTGGGAATAGCGGGTATGGCTACACCTTC.

CDR3 sequence: CASSPRDRSSYEQYF. CDR3 nucleotides: TGTGCCAGCAGCCCCCGGGACAGAAGCTCCTACGAGCAGTACTTC. The V and J genes are TRBV11-1 and TRBJ2-7; 7 nucleotides line up with TRBD1. CDR1 and CDR2 from the germline V gene are SGHAT and FQDESV (reference sequence). This CDR3 region has 15 residues. V was pared by 5 bases and J by 0 bases, with 7 bases of the junction left unmatched.

V is TRBV5-1 and J is TRBJ1-1, with 9 bases lining up with TRBD1. The germline CDR1 and CDR2 sequences are SGHRS and YFSETQ. The CDR3 is 14 amino acids. With 4 bases clipped from V and 5 bases from J, the junction kept 6 bases outside the gene matches. The CDR3 coding sequence is TGCGCCAGCAGCAACGGACAGGGGAGGACTGAAGCTTTCTTT. Translated, it gives CASSNGQGRTEAFF.

The chain is built from TRBV9 and TRBJ2-2; the D gene is possibly TRBD1 (6 bases). Germline values: CDR1 SGDLS, CDR2 YYNGEE. The CDR3 is 14 amino acids. The V end lost 3 bases, the J end lost 2 bases, and 8 bases lay between the germline ends. DNA for the CDR3: TGTGCCAGCAGCGCGGGACAAAACACCGGGGAGCTGTTTTTT. Translation: CASSAGQNTGELFF.

The chain links TRBV19 to TRBJ2-1; the match to TRBD2 covers 9 bases. With V trimmed by 8 bases and J by 4 bases, 9 bases remained unmatched. Per the germline V gene, CDR1 is LNHDA and CDR2 is SQIVND (reference sequence). The CDR3 loop spans 15 amino acids. CDR3 loop: CASASAGGVYNEQFF. The CDR3 DNA follows: TGTGCCAGTGCCTCAGCGGGAGGCGTTTACAATGAGCAGTTCTTC.

This chain connects TRBV11-3 to TRBJ2-7; TRBD2 might be the D (6 bases). The V end lost 3 bases, the J end lost 7 bases, and 13 bases lay between the germline ends. In germline, CDR1 is SGHNT, CDR2 YENEEA. This CDR3 spans 13 amino acids. CDR3: CASSFGGGSEQYF. In DNA, the CDR3 is TGTGCCAGCAGCTTTGGGGGAGGTTCGGAGCAGTACTTC.

This chain uses TRBV18 with TRBJ2-7, with D perhaps TRBD1 (5 bases). The germline V gene encodes CDR1 KGHSH and CDR2 LQKENI. Trimming removed 1 base from V and 2 bases from J, with 12 bases in between. The CDR3 is 15 residues long. The CDR3 DNA sequence: TGTGCCAGCTCACCACTACAGGAACTTACCTACGAGCAGTACTTC. This codes for CASSPLQELTYEQYF.

The V call is TRBV28, the J call TRBJ2-3; 8 bases line up with TRBD1. This CDR3 region has 14 residues. With 5 bases clipped from V and 3 bases from J, the junction kept 4 bases outside the gene matches. CDR1 is MDHEN and CDR2 is SYDVKM in the germline V gene. CDR3 protein: CASSDGQGTDTQYF. The DNA for the CDR3 is TGTGCCAGCAGTGACGGACAGGGAACAGATACGCAGTATTTT. Drawing the rest from reference TRBV28 and TRBJ2-3, the complete variable domain is DVKVTQSSRYLVKRTGEKVFLECVQDMDHENMFWYRQDPGLGLRLIYFSYDVKMKEKGDIPEGYSVSREKKERFSLILESASTNQTSMYLCASSDGQGTDTQYFGPGTRLTVL.

The chain links TRBV7-2 to TRBJ1-1; D uncertain. Trimming left V 5 bases short and J 4 bases short, with 17 bases between. The germline V gene encodes CDR1 SGHTA and CDR2 FQGNSA. The CDR3 spans 15 residues. This chain's CDR3 is CASSPVLRRGTEAFF. The CDR3 DNA is TGTGCCAGCAGCCCTGTACTTCGCCGGGGCACTGAAGCTTTCTTT.

The CDR3 DNA reads as TGCGCCAGCAGCGACAGACTAGCGGGTGAGCAGTTCTTC. Amino acids: CASSDRLAGEQFF. The chain is built from TRBV5-1 and TRBJ2-1; 10 positions agree with TRBD2. The CDR3 length is 13 residues. Trimming at V came to 4 bases and at J to 9 bases, leaving 4 bases not matched to a gene. The germline V gene encodes CDR1 SGHRS and CDR2 YFSETQ.

This clone showed up just once. The chain carries TRBV5-4 and TRBJ2-5; D not resolved. Trimming pared 4 bases from V and 5 bases from J, leaving 15 bases between. Germline CDR1 SGHNT, CDR2 YYREEE (reference sequence). The CDR3 sequence is 14 residues long. The CDR3 region has the DNA TGTGCCAGCAGCCCCTCGGGTCCCCGGGAGACCCAGTACTTC. It codes for CASSPSGPRETQYF.

The genes are TRBV6-1 and TRBJ2-1, with D possibly being TRBD1 (5 bases). V was shortened by 4 bases and J by 1 base, with 8 bases between the two germline ends. Germline V CDR1 and CDR2: MNHNS, SASEGT. The CDR3 has 14 amino acids. The DNA of the CDR3 is TGTGCCAGCAGTGGTGACAGTTCCTACAATGAGCAGTTCTTC. It specifies CASSGDSSYNEQFF.

The chain employs TRBV7-3 and TRBJ2-3, with TRBD2 identical over 11 bases. The V and J ends lost 5 bases and 4 bases, in that order; junction bases with no gene match: 8. Germline CDR1 SGHTA, CDR2 FQGTGA. The CDR3 loop spans 16 amino acids. This CDR3 is CASSPLLAGGPDTQYF. In nucleotides, the CDR3 is TGTGCCAGCAGCCCCCTCTTAGCGGGAGGGCCAGATACGCAGTATTTT.

The chain recombines TRBV30 with TRBJ2-1; TRBD2 is a possible D gene (6 bases). CDR3 length equals 11 residues. The V gene's germline CDR1 is GTSNPN and CDR2 SVGIG (reference sequence). V was shortened by 2 bases and J by 14 bases, with 13 bases between the two germline ends. The CDR3 DNA reads as TGTGCCTGGAGTCCAGGAGGGCCGGAGTTCTTC. Amino acids: CAWSPGGPEFF.

The V and J genes are TRBV28 and TRBJ2-1; tentative D call: TRBD2 (6 bases). The CDR3 runs 14 residues. Per germline, CDR1 MDHEN and CDR2 SYDVKM. Trimming took off 8 bases at V and 0 bases at J, with 11 bases between the two ends. The CDR3 bases are TGTGCCAGCTATGGGGGAGGCTCCTACAATGAGCAGTTCTTC. Protein sequence: CASYGGGSYNEQFF. The variable domain in full, completed from reference TRBV28 and TRBJ2-1, reads DVKVTQSSRYLVKRTGEKVFLECVQDMDHENMFWYRQDPGLGLRLIYFSYDVKMKEKGDIPEGYSVSREKKERFSLILESASTNQTSMYLCASYGGGSYNEQFFGPGTRLTVL.

CDR3 sequence (DNA): TGTGCCAGCAGCTCCGGACTAGCGGGGGCTGGTCTTGAGCAGTTCTTC. Translated: CASSSGLAGAGLEQFF. The rearrangement uses TRBV7-6 and TRBJ2-1; TRBD2 matches 13 bases. Unmatched junction bases numbered 9, after V lost 4 bases and J lost 9 bases. Germline V gene data show CDR1 as SGHVS and CDR2 as FNYEAQ. This CDR3 is 16 amino acids long.

This clone was observed once. J is TRBJ2-2 and V is TRBV19, with D uncertain. V was cut by 4 bases and J by 9 bases, with 9 bases left in between. Germline V gene data show CDR1 as LNHDA and CDR2 as SQIVND (reference sequence). CDR3 length: 12 amino acids. CDR3 sequence: CASSNRRRELFF. CDR3 sequence (DNA): TGTGCCAGTAGTAACAGACGTCGGGAGCTGTTTTTT. Full variable domain (rest looked up from reference TRBV19 and TRBJ2-2): DGGITQSPKYLFRKEGQNVTLSCEQNLNHDAMYWYRQDPGQGLRLIYYSQIVNDFQKGDIAEGYSVSREKKESFPLTVTSAQKNPTAFYLCASSNRRRELFFGEGSRLTVL.

This chain links TRBV6-6 with TRBJ1-1, with 8 bases identical to TRBD1. Germline CDR1 is MNHNY and CDR2 is SVGAGI (reference sequence). CDR3 size: 13 residues. Germline trimming cut 6 bases from V and 4 bases from J; bases unmatched to any gene: 4. CDR3 in amino acids: CASSMDRVTEAFF. CDR3 DNA sequence: TGTGCCAGCAGCATGGACAGGGTCACTGAAGCTTTCTTT.